This T cell receptor (beta chain) derives from a study of blood T cells in healthy people across ages. Study observations and caveats: Age showed a roughly linear inverse relationship with TCR beta diversity per million T cells. Percentage of naive T cells showed a strong correlation with TCR beta diversity. Investigators treated diversity estimates from one million T cells as underestimates.

Trimming took off 1 base at V and 4 bases at J, with 11 bases between the two ends. This CDR3 contains 14 residues. Germline V gives CDR1 SGDLS, CDR2 YYNGEE. Using a J-beta primer mix together with a sample-barcoded 5' primer, a second PCR was run for about 6 to 11 cycles. Through a template-switch adaptor with 12 random nucleotides, each cDNA molecule received a tag. TCRdb used MiXCR to reprocess the 5' RACE reads, holding one entry per CDR3 protein. The data contain a few hundred thousand distinct CDR3 sequences, 25% to 30% of them singletons. This clonotype turned up a few times. Its antigen is not identified.

This chain connects TRBV9 to TRBJ1-2; D is possibly TRBD1 (5 bases). The clonotype was recovered from a woman between 65 and 79 years old in good health. Sequencing was performed on blood. The CDR3 region is CASSVSEGSYGYTF. In DNA, the CDR3 is TGTGCCAGCAGCGTATCCGAGGGGTCCTATGGCTACACCTTC. Filled out from reference TRBV9 and TRBJ1-2, the complete variable domain reads DSGVTQTPKHLITATGQRVTLRCSPRSGDLSVYWYQQSLDQGLQFLIQYYNGEERAKGNILERFSAQQFPDLHSELNLSSLELGDSALYFCASSVSEGSYGYTFGSGTRLTVV.